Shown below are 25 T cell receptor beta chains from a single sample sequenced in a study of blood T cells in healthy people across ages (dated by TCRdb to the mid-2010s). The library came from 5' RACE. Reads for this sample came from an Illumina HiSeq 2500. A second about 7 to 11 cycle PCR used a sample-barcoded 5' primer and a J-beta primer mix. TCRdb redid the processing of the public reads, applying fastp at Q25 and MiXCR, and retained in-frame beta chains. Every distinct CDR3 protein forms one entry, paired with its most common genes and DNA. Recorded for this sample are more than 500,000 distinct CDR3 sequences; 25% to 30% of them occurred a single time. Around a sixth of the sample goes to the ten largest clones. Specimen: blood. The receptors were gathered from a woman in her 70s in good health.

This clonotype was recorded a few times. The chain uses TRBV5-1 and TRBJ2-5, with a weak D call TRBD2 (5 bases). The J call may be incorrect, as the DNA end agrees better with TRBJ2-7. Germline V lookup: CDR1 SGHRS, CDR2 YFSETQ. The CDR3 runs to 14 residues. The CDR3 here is CASSNAVGAYEQYF. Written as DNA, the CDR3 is TGCGCCAGCAGCAATGCAGTCGGGGCCTACGAGCAGTACTTC.

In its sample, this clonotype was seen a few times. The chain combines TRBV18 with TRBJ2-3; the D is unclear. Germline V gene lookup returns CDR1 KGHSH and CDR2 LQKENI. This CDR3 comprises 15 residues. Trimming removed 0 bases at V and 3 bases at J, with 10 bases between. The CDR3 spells CASSPPSPVTDTQYF. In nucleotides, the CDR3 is TGTGCCAGCTCACCACCTTCCCCTGTGACAGATACGCAGTATTTT.

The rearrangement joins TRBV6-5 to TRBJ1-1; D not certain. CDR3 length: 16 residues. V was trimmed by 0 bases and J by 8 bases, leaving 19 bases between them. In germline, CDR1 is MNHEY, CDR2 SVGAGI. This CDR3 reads CASSYSSSRRPDEAFF. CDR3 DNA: TGTGCCAGCAGTTACTCGAGTTCCAGGCGTCCCGACGAAGCTTTCTTT.

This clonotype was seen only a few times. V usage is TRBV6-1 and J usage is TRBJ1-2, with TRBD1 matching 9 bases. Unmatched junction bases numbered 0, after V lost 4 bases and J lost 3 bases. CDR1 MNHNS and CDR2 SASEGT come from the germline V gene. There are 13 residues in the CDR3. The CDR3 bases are TGTGCCAGCAGTGGGACAGGGGACTATGGCTACACCTTC. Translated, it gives CASSGTGDYGYTF.

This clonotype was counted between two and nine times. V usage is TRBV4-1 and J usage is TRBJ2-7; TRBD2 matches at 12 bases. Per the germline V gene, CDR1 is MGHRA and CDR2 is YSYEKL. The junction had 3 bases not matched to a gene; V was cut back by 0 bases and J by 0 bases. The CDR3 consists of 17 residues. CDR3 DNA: TGCGCCAGCAGCCAAGATCGGGGACTAGCGGGCTCCTACGAGCAGTACTTC. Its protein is CASSQDRGLAGSYEQYF.

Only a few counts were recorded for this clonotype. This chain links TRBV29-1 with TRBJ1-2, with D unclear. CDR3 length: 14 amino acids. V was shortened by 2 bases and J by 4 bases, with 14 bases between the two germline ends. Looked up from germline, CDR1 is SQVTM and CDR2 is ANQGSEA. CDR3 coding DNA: TGCAGCGTTGAAATACGGGGTGCTGGCTATGGCTACACCTTC. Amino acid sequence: CSVEIRGAGYGYTF.

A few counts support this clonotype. CDR3 loop: CASSGTGGRNQPQHF. The CDR3 nucleotides are TGTGCCAGCAGTGGGACAGGGGGCCGCAATCAGCCCCAGCATTTT. The chain couples TRBV2 to TRBJ1-5, with 11 bases matching TRBD1. This CDR3 comprises 15 residues. V was clipped by 4 bases and J by 2 bases; unmatched bases: 1. The germline V gene encodes CDR1 SNHLY and CDR2 FYNNEI.

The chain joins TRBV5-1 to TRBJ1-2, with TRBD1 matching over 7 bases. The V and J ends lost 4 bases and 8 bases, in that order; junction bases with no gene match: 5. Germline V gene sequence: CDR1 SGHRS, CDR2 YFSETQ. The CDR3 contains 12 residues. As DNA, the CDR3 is TGCGCCAGCAGCCGGTCGACAGGGGGCTACACCTTC. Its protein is CASSRSTGGYTF.

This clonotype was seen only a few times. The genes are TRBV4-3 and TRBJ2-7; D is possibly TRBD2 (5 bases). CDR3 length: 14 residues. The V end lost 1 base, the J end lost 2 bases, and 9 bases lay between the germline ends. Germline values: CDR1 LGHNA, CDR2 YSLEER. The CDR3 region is CASSQVGRPYEQYF. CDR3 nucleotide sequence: TGCGCCAGCAGCCAAGTTGGGAGACCCTACGAGCAGTACTTC.

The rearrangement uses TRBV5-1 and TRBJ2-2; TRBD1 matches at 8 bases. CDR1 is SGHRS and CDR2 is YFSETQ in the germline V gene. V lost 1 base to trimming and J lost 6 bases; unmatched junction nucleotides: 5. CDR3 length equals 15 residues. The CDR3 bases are TGCGCCAGCAGCTTGCGGACAGGGAATCCCGGGGAGCTGTTTTTT. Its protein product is CASSLRTGNPGELFF. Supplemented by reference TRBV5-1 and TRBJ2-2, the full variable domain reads KAGVTQTPRYLIKTRGQQVTLSCSPISGHRSVSWYQQTPGQGLQFLFEYFSETQRNKGNFPGRFSGRQFSNSRSEMNVSTLELGDSALYLCASSLRTGNPGELFFGEGSRLTVL.

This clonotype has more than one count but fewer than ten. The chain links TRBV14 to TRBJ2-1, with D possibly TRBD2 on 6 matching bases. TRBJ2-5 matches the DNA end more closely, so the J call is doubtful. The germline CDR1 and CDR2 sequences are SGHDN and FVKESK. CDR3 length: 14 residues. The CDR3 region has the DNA TGTGCCAGCAGCAAGGTGGGACTCTCAAGGACCCAGTACTTC. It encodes CASSKVGLSRTQYF.

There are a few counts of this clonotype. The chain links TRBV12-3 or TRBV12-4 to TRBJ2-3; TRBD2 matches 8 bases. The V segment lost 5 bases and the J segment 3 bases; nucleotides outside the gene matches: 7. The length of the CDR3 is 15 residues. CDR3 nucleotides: TGTGCCAGCAGTCACCGCGGGGGGCCTACAGATACGCAGTATTTT. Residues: CASSHRGGPTDTQYF.

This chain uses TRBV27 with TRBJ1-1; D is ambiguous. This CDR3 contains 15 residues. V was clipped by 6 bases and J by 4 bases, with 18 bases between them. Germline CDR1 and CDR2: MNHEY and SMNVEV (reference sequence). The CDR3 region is CASSLRSRGGTEAFF. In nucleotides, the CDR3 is TGTGCCAGCAGCCTGAGAAGCCGGGGTGGCACTGAAGCTTTCTTT.

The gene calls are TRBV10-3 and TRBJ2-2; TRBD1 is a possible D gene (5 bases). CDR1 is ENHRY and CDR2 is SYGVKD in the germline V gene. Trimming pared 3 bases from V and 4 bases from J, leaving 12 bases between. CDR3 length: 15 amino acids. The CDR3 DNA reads TGTGCCATCAGTGATTCAACAGGTAGCACCGGGGAGCTGTTTTTT. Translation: CAISDSTGSTGELFF.

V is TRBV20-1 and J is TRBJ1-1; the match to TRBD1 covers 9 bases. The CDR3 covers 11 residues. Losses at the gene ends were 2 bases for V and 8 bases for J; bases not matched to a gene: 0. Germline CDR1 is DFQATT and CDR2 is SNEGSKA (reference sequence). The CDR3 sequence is CSARTGGEAFF. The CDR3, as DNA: TGCAGTGCTAGAACAGGGGGCGAAGCTTTCTTT.

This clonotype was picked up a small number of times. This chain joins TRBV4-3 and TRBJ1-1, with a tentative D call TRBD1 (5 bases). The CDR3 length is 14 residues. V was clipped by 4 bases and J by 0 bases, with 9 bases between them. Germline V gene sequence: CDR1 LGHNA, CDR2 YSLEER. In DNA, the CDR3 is TGCGCCAGCAGCCGGGACTTTTTGAACACTGAAGCTTTCTTT. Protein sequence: CASSRDFLNTEAFF.

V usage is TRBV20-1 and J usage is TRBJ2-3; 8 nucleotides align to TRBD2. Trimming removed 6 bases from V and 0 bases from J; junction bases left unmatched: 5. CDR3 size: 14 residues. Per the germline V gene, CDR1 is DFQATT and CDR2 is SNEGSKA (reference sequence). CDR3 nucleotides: TGCAGTGCCAATGGCGGGGGGAGCACAGATACGCAGTATTTT. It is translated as CSANGGGSTDTQYF.

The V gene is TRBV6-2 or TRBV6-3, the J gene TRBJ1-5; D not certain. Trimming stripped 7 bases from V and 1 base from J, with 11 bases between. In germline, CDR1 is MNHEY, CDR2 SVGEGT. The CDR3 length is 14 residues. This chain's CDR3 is CASKSAVSNQPQHF. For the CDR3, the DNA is TGTGCCAGCAAATCGGCGGTAAGCAATCAGCCCCAGCATTTT.

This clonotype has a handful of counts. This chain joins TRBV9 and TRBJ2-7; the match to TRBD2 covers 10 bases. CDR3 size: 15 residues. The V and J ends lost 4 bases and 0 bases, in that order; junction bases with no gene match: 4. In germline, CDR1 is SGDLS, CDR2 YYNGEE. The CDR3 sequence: CASSPLAGTSYEQYF. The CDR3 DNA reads TGTGCCAGCAGCCCACTAGCGGGGACCTCCTACGAGCAGTACTTC. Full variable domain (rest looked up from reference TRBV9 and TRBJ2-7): DSGVTQTPKHLITATGQRVTLRCSPRSGDLSVYWYQQSLDQGLQFLIQYYNGEERAKGNILERFSAQQFPDLHSELNLSSLELGDSALYFCASSPLAGTSYEQYFGPGTRLTVT.

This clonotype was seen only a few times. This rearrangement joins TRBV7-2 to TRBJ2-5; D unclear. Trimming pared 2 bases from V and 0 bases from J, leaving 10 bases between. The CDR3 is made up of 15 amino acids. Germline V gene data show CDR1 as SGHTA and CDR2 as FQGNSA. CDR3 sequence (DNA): TGTGCCAGCAGCTTAATCGGCTACTACCAAGAGACCCAGTACTTC. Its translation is CASSLIGYYQETQYF.

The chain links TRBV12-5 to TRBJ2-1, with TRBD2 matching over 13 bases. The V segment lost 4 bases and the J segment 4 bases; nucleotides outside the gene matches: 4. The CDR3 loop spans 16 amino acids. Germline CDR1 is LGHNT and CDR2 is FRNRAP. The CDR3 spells CASGSQTSGGYNEQFF. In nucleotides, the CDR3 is TGTGCTAGTGGTTCCCAGACTAGCGGGGGGTACAATGAGCAGTTCTTC.

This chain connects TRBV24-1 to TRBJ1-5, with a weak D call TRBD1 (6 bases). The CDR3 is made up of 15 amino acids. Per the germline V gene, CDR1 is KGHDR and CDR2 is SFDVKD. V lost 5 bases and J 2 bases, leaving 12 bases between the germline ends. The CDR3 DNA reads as TGTGCCACCAGTGCGGTTTCAGGGGGCAATCAGCCCCAGCATTTT. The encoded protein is CATSAVSGGNQPQHF.

This CDR3 reads CASSPQAGTGPFYGYTF. CDR3 in DNA: TGTGCCAGCAGCCCCCAAGCCGGGACAGGACCTTTCTATGGCTACACCTTC. The chain is built from TRBV7-8 and TRBJ1-2, with 8 bases that match TRBD1. The length of the CDR3 is 17 residues. CDR1 and CDR2 from the germline V gene are SGHVS and FQNEAQ. Trimming at V came to 5 bases and at J to 4 bases, leaving 15 bases not matched to a gene.

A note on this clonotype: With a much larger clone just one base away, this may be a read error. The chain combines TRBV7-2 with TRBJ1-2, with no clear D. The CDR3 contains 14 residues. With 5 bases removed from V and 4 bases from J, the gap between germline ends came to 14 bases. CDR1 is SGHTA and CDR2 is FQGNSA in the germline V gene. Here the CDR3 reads CASSTVRTAYGYTF. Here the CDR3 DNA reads TGTGCCAGCAGCACAGTGCGGACGGCCTATGGCTACACCTTC. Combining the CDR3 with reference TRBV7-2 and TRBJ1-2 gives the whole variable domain GAGVSQSPSNKVTEKGKDVELRCDPISGHTALYWYRQSLGQGLEFLIYFQGNSAPDKSGLPSDRFSAERTGGSVSTLTIQRTQQEDSAVYLCASSTVRTAYGYTFGSGTRLTVV.

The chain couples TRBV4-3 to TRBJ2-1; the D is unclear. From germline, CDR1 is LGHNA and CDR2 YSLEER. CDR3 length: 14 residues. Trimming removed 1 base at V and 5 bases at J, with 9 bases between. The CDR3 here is CASSQVSPDNEQFF. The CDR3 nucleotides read TGCGCCAGCAGCCAAGTGAGCCCGGACAATGAGCAGTTCTTC.